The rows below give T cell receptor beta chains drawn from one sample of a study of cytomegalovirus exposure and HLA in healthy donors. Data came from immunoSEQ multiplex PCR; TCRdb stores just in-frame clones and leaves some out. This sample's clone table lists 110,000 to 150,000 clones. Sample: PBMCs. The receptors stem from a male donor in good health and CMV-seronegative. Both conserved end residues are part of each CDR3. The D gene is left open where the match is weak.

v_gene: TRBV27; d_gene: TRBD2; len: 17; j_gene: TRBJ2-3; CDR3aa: CASSQPGLAESTDTQYF; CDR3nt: TGTGCCAGCAGTCAACCCGGACTAGCGGAGAGCACAGATACGCAGTATTTT
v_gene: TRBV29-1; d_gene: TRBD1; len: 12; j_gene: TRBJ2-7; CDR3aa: CSVGRGLHEQYF; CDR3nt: TGCAGCGTTGGCAGGGGGCTCCACGAGCAGTACTTC
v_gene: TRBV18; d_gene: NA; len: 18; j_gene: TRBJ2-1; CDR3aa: CASSPPWGRNPSYNEQFF; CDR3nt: TGTGCCAGCTCACCACCGTGGGGGAGGAACCCCTCCTACAATGAGCAGTTCTTC
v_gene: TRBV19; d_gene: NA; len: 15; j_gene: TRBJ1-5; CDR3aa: CASTMDNLSNQPQHF; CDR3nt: TGTGCCAGTACCATGGACAACCTTAGCAATCAGCCCCAGCATTTT
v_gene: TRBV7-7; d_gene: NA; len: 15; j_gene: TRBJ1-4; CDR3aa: CASSLSIATNEKLFF; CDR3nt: TGTGCCAGCAGCTTGTCAATAGCAACTAATGAAAAACTGTTTTTT
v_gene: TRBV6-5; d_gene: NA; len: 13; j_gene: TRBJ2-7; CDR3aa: CASRPSGVYEQYF; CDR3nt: TGTGCCAGCCGACCATCAGGGGTCTACGAGCAGTACTTC
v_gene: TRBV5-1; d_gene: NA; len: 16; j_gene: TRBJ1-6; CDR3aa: CASSLDSFSYNSPLHF; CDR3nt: TGCGCCAGCAGCTTGGACAGCTTCTCCTATAATTCACCCCTCCACTTT
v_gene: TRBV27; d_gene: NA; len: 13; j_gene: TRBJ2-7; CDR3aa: CASSGRAGHEQYF; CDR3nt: TGTGCCAGCAGTGGCCGAGCGGGCCACGAGCAGTACTTC
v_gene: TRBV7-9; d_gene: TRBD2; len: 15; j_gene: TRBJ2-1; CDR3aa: CASSSSGRDSNEQFF; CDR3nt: TGTGCCAGCAGCTCAAGCGGGAGGGATTCGAATGAGCAGTTCTTC
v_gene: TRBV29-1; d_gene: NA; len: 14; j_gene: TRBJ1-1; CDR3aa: CSVARTDMNTEAFF; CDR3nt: TGCAGCGTTGCTCGGACAGACATGAACACTGAAGCTTTCTTT
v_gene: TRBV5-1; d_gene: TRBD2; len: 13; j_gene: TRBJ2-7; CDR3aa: CASSGGLPYEQYF; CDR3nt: TGCGCCAGCAGCGGGGGACTACCCTACGAGCAGTACTTC
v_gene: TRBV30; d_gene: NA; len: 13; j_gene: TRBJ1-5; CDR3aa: CAWSADSNQPQHF; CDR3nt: TGTGCCTGGAGCGCAGATAGCAATCAGCCCCAGCATTTT
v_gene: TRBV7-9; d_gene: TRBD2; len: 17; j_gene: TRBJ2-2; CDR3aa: CASSSRPGLGNTGELFF; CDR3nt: TGTGCCAGCAGCTCCCGACCGGGACTAGGTAACACCGGGGAGCTGTTTTTT
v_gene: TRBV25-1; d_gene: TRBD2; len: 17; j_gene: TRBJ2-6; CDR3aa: CASSEEWGGDGANVLTF; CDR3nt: TGTGCCAGCAGTGAAGAATGGGGGGGGGACGGGGCCAACGTCCTGACTTTC
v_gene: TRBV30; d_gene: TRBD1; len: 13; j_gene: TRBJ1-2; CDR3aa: CAWSRTGTGGYTF; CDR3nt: TGTGCCTGGAGCCGGACCGGGACAGGGGGCTACACCTTC
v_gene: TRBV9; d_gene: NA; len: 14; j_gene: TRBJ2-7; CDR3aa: CASSPGGQSYEQYF; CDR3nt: TGTGCCAGCAGCCCCGGAGGACAGTCCTACGAGCAGTACTTC
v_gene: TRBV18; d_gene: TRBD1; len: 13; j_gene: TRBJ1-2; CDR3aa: CASSLDRAYGYTF; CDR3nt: TGTGCCAGCTCACTCGACAGGGCCTATGGCTACACCTTC
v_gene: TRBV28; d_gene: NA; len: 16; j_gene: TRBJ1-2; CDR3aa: CASSSAHAGAGGGYTF; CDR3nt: TGTGCCAGCAGTTCCGCCCATGCAGGGGCGGGGGGGGGCTACACCTTC
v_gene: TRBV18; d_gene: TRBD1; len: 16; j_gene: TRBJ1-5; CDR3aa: CASSPLRQGPNQPQHF; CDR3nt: TGTGCCAGCTCACCACTAAGACAGGGACCCAATCAGCCCCAGCATTTT
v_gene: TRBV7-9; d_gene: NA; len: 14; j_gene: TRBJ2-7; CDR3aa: CASSLAAVSYEQYF; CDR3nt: TGTGCCAGCAGCTTAGCGGCAGTCTCCTACGAGCAGTACTTC
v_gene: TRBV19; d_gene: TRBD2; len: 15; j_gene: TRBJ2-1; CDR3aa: CASSTRLAGGHEQFF; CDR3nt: TGTGCCAGTAGTACCCGACTAGCGGGGGGACATGAGCAGTTCTTC
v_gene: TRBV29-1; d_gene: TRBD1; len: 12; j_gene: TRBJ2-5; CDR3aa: CSVEGDRETQYF; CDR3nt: TGCAGCGTCGAGGGGGACAGAGAGACCCAGTACTTC
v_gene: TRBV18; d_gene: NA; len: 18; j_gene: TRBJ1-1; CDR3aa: CASSPRTAAFDMNTEAFF; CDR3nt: TGTGCCAGCTCACCAAGGACAGCCGCCTTTGATATGAACACTGAAGCTTTCTTT
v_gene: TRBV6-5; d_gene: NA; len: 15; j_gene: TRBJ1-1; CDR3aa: CATSPFEGLNTEAFF; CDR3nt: TGTGCCACCAGTCCCTTCGAGGGCTTGAACACTGAAGCTTTCTTT
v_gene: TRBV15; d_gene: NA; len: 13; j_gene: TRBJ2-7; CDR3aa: CATSRDTTYEQYF; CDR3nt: TGTGCCACCAGCAGAGACACTACCTACGAGCAGTACTTC
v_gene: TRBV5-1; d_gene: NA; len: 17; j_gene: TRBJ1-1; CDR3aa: CASSLAEIPTRDTEAFF; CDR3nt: TGCGCCAGCAGCTTGGCGGAGATTCCGACTAGGGACACTGAAGCTTTCTTT
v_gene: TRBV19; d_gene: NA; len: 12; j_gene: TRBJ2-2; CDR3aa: CASSRGTGELFF; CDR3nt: TGTGCCAGTAGTAGAGGTACCGGGGAGCTGTTTTTT
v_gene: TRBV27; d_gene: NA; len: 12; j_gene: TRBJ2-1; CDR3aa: CASSSDSNEQFF; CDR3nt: TGTGCCAGCAGTTCGGACTCGAATGAGCAGTTCTTC
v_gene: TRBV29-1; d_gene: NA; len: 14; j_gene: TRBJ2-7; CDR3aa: CSVERLEYLGEQYF; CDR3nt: TGCAGCGTTGAAAGGCTGGAGTATCTAGGCGAGCAGTACTTC
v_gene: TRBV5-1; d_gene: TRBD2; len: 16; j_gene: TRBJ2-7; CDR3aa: CASSLARTSGIWEQYF; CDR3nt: TGCGCCAGCAGCTTGGCTAGGACTAGCGGGATCTGGGAGCAGTACTTC
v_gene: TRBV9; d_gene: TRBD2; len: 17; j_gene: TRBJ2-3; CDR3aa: CASSAVTSGGVTDTQYF; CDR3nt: TGTGCCAGCAGCGCCGTGACTAGCGGGGGGGTCACAGATACGCAGTATTTT
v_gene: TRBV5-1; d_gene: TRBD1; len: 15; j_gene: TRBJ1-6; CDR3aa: CASSFRDSYNSPLHF; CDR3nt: TGCGCCAGCAGCTTCCGGGACAGTTATAATTCACCCCTCCACTTT
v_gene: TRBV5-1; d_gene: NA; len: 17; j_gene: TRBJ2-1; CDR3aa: CASSPSQEGTSYNEQFF; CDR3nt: TGCGCCAGCAGCCCCTCTCAAGAGGGTACGTCCTACAATGAGCAGTTCTTC
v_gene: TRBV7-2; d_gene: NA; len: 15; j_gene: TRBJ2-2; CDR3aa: CASSPGFGYTGELFF; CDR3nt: TGTGCCAGCAGCCCAGGCTTTGGGTACACCGGGGAGCTGTTTTTT
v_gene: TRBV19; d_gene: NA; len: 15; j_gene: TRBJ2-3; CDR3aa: CASSIWHSSTDTQYF; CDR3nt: TGTGCCAGTAGTATTTGGCACAGCTCCACAGATACGCAGTATTTT
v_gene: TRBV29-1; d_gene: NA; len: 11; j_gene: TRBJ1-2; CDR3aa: CSVEARDGYTF; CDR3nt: TGCAGCGTTGAGGCCAGGGATGGCTACACCTTC
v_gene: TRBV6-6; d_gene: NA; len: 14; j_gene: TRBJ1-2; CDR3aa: CASSYPGQSNGYTF; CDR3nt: TGTGCCAGCAGTTACCCCGGACAGAGCAATGGCTACACCTTC
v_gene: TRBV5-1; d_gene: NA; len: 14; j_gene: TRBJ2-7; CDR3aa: CASSLDRVFDEQYF; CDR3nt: TGCGCCAGCAGCTTGGACAGGGTCTTCGACGAGCAGTACTTC
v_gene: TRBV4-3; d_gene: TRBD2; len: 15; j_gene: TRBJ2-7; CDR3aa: CASSPTSGGTYEQYF; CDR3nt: TGCGCCAGCAGCCCTACTAGCGGGGGTACCTACGAGCAGTACTTC
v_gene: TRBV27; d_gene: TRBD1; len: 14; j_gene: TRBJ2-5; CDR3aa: CASSKQGGWETQYF; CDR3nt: TGTGCCAGCAGTAAACAGGGGGGCTGGGAGACCCAGTACTTC
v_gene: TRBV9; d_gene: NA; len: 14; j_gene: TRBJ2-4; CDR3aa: CASSGAMNKNIQYF; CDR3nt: TGTGCCAGCAGCGGGGCTATGAACAAAAACATTCAGTACTTC
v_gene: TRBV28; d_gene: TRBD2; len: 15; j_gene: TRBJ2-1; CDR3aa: CASSLTGGATVPQFF; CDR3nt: TGTGCCAGCAGTTTAACGGGGGGGGCAACAGTCCCGCAGTTCTTC
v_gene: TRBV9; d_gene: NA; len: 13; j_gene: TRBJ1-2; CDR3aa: CASSETGIYGYTF; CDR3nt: TGTGCCAGCAGCGAAACAGGGATCTATGGCTACACCTTC
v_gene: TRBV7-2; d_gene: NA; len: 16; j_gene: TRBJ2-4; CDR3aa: CASSLVAAGGSNIQYF; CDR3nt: TGTGCCAGCAGCTTAGTAGCCGCCGGGGGTAGTAACATTCAGTACTTC
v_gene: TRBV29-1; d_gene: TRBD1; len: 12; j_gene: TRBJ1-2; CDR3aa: CSVKQGPGGYTF; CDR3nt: TGCAGCGTGAAACAGGGGCCTGGAGGCTACACCTTC